This T cell receptor (beta chain) was recorded in a study of CD8 T cells in ankylosing spondylitis. Broader study findings: Earlier studies detected some motif variants in reactive arthritis synovial fluid and blood. Peripheral blood samples showed relatively rare disease-linked clones, and these clones were CD8+. Ankylosing spondylitis blood appeared to carry a characteristic TCR beta motif of seven to nine highly homologous variants.

With molecular barcodes, quantitative 5'-RACE was used to make the TCR beta libraries. TCRdb independently ran MiXCR on the 5' RACE reads; one entry per CDR3 protein. In the table there are 160,000 or so distinct CDR3 sequences, approximately 9.9% of which are singletons. Points on this clonotype: What it recognizes is unknown.

Germline loops: CDR1 MNHEY, CDR2 SMNVEV (reference sequence). CDR3 size: 12 residues. Trimming took 1 base from V and 10 from J, leaving 8 bases between them. The specimen sequenced was blood, either unsorted or a sorted T cell fraction (not recorded which). The TCR sequence derives from a female donor with ankylosing spondylitis or in good health (not recorded which). The V gene is TRBV27, the J gene TRBJ2-1; D not certain. CDR3 bases: TGTGCCAGCAGTTTATTAACCGGAGAGCAGTTCTTC. Its translation is CASSLLTGEQFF.